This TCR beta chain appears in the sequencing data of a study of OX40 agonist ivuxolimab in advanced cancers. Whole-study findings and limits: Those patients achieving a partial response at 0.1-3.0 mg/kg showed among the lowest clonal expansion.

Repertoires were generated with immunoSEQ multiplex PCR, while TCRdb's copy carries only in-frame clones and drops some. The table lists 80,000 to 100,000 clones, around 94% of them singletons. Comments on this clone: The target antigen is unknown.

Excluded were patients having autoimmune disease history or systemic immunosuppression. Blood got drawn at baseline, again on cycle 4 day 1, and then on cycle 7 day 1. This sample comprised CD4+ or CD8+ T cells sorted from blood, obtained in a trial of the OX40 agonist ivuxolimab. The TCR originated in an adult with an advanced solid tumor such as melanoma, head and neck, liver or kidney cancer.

In nucleotides, the CDR3 is TGTGCCAGCAGTTGGGGGGGGAATGAGCAGTTCTTC. Its protein product is CASSWGGNEQFF. The chain combines TRBV25-1 with TRBJ2-1, with TRBD2 matching 7 bases. There are 12 residues in the CDR3. V gave up 5 bases and J gave up 7 bases; unmatched junction bases: 2. The germline CDR1 and CDR2 sequences are MGHDK and SYGVNS.